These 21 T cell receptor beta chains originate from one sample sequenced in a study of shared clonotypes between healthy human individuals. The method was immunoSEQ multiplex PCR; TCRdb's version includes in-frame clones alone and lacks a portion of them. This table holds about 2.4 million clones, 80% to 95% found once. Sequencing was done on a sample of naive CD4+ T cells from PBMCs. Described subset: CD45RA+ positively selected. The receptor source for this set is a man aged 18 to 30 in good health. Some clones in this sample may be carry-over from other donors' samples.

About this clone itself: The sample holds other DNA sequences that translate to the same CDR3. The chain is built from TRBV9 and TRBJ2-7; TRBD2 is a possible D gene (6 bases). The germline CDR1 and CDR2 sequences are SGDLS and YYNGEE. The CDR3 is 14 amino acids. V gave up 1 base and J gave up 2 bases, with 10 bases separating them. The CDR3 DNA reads TGTGCCAGCAGCGTATCGGGGGATACCTACGAGCAGTACTTC. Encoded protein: CASSVSGDTYEQYF.

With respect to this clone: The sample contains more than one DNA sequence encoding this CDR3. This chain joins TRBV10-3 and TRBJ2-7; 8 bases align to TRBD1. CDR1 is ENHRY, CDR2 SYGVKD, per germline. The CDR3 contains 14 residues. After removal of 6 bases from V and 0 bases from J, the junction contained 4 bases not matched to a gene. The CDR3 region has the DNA TGTGCCATCAGGTCCGACAGGGGCTCCTACGAGCAGTACTTC. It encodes CAIRSDRGSYEQYF.

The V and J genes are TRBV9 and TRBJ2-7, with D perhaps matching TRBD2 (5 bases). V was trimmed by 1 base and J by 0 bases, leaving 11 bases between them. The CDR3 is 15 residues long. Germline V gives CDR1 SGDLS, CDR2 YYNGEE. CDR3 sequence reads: CASSVQDGSSYEQYF. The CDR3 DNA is TGTGCCAGCAGCGTACAGGATGGGAGCTCCTACGAGCAGTACTTC.

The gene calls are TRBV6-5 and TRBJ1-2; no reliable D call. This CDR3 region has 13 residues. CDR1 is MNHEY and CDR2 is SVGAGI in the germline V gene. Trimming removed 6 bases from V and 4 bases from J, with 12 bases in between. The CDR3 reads CASRLGPGYGYTF. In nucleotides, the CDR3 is TGTGCCAGCAGACTCGGACCCGGCTATGGCTACACCTTC.

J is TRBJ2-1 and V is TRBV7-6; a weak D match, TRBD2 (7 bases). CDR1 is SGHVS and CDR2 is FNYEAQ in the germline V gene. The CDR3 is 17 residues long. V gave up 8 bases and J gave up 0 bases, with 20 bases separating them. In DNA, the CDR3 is TGTGCCAGCGGGGGGGGGCCCGGTATAAGCTCCTACAATGAGCAGTTCTTC. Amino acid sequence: CASGGGPGISSYNEQFF.

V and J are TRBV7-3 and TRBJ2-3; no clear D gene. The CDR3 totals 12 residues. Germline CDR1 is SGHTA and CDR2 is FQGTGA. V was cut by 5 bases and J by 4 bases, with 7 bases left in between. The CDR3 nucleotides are TGTGCCAGCAGCCCCTATGCAGATACGCAGTATTTT. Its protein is CASSPYADTQYF.

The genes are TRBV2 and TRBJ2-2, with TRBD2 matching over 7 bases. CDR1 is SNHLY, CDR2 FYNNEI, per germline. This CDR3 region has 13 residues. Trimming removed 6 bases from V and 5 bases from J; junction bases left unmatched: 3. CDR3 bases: TGTGCCAGCAGGGCGGGAGAAACCGGGGAGCTGTTTTTT. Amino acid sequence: CASRAGETGELFF.

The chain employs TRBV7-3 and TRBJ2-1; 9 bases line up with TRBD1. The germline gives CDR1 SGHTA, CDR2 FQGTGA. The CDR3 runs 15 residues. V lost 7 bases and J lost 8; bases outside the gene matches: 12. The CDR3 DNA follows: TGTGCCAGCAACTACCGGGACAGGGAAGATCATGAGCAGTTCTTC. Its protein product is CASNYRDREDHEQFF.

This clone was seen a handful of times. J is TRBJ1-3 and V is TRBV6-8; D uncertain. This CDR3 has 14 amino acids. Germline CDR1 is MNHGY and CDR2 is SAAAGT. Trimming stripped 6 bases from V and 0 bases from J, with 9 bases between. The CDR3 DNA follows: TGTGCCAGCAGCCGGACGGCCTCTGGAAACACCATATATTTT. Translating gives CASSRTASGNTIYF.

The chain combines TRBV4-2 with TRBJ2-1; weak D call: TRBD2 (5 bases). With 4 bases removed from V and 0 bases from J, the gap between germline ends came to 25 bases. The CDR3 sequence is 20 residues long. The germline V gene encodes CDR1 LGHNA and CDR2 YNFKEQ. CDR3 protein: CASSRRSDSGSASSYNEQFF. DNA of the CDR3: TGTGCCAGCAGCCGCCGAAGCGACTCTGGTAGCGCTAGCTCCTACAATGAGCAGTTCTTC.

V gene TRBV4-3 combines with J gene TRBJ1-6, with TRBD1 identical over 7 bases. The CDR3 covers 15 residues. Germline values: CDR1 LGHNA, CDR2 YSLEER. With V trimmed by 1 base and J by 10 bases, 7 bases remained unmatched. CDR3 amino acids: CASSQAADRDSPLHF. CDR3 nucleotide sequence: TGCGCCAGCAGCCAAGCCGCTGACAGGGACTCACCCCTCCACTTT.

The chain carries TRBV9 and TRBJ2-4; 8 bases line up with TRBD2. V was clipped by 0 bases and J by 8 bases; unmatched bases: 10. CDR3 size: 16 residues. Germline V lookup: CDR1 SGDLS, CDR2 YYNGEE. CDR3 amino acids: CASSVGSGSVMDIQYF. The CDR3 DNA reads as TGTGCCAGCAGCGTAGGGAGCGGGAGTGTGATGGACATTCAGTACTTC.

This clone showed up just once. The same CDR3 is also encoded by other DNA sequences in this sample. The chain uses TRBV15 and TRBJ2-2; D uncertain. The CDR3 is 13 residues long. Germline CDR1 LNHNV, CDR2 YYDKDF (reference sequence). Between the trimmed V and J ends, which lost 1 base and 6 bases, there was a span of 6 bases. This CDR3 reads CATSRAEAGELFF. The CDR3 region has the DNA TGTGCCACCAGCAGAGCAGAGGCCGGGGAGCTGTTTTTT.

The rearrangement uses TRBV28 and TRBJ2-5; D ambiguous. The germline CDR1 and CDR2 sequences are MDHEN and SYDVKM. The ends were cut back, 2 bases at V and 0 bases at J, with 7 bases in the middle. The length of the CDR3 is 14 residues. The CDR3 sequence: CASSLSQHQETQYF. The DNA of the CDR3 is TGTGCCAGCAGTTTAAGTCAGCACCAAGAGACCCAGTACTTC.

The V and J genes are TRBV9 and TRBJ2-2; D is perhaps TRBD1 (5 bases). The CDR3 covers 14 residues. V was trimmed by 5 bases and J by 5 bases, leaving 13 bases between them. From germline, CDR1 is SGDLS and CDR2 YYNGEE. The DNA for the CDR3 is TGTGCCAGCAGTGACAGATCGAGGACCGGGGAGCTGTTTTTT. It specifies CASSDRSRTGELFF.

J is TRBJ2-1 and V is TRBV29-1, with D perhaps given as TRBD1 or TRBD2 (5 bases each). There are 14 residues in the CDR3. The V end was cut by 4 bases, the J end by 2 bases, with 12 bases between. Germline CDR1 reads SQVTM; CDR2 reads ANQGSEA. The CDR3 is CSVVMGVPYNEQFF. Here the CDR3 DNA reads TGCAGCGTTGTCATGGGGGTCCCCTACAATGAGCAGTTCTTC.

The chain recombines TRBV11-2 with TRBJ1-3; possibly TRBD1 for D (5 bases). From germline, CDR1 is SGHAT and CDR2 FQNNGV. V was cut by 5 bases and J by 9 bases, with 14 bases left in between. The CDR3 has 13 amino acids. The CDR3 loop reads CASSPGPGGTIYF. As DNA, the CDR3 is TGTGCCAGCAGCCCAGGGCCGGGGGGCACCATATATTTT.

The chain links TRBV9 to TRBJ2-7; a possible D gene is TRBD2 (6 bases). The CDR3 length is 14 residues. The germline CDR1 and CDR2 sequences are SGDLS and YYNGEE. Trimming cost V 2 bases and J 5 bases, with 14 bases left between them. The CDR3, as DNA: TGTGCCAGCAGCGTCAACCTCAGGACTAACGAGCAGTACTTC. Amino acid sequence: CASSVNLRTNEQYF.

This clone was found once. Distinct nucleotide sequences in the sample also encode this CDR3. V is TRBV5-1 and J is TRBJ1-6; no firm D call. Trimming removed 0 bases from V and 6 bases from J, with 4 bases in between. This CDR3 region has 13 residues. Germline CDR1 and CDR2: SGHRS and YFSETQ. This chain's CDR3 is CASSLDRNSPLHF. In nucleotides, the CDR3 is TGCGCCAGCAGCTTGGACCGTAATTCACCCCTCCACTTT.

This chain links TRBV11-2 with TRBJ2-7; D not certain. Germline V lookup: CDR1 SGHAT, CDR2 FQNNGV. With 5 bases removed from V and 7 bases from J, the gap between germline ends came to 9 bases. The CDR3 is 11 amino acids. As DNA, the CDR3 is TGTGCCAGCAGCGTTTCCTGGGAGCAGTACTTC. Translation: CASSVSWEQYF.

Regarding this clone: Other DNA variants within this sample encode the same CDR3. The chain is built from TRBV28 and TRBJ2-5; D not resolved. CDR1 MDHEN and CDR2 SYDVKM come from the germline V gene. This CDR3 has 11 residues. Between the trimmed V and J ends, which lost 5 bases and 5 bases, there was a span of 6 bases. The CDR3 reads CASSAEETQYF. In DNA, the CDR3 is TGTGCCAGCAGTGCGGAGGAGACCCAGTACTTC.